The 15 T cell receptor beta chains reported below all come from one sample, sequenced in a study of T cell repertoires in cytomegalovirus infection. Antigens of these TCRs are unknown. TCRdb analysed the reads with MiXCR anew, one entry per CDR3 protein. The table records about 130,000 distinct CDR3 sequences, over 30% of them present only once. Sequenced here: CD8+ T cells from cultured PBMCs, sampled from culture after CMV antigen stimulation. The receptors were gathered from a human donor in good health (CMV status not recorded). Some clones in this sample may be carry-over from other donors' samples.

The rearrangement joins TRBV12-3 or TRBV12-4 to TRBJ1-4; D is uncertain. The CDR3 is 16 residues long. The V end lost 5 bases, the J end lost 0 bases, and 13 bases lay between the germline ends. The CDR3 DNA is TGTGCCAGCAGTCCCGGCCCGAGGGCAACTAATGAAAAACTGTTTTTT. This gives the protein CASSPGPRATNEKLFF.

The sample holds many counts of this clonotype. V is TRBV7-6 and J is TRBJ2-7; D not resolved. Germline V gene data show CDR1 as SGHVS and CDR2 as FNYEAQ. V dropped 1 base and J dropped 6 bases, with 7 bases sitting between them. This CDR3 has 12 residues. CDR3 DNA: TGTGCCAGCAGCTTAGGAACGGTCGAGCAGTACTTC. This translates into CASSLGTVEQYF.

This clonotype was observed a few times. The chain has TRBV29-1 and TRBJ2-7; TRBD1 matches at 9 bases. The V gene's germline CDR1 is SQVTM and CDR2 ANQGSEA. CDR3 length equals 13 residues. V dropped 8 bases and J dropped 0; count of bases not matched to a gene: 5. The CDR3 DNA is TGCAGCTTCCGGGACAGGGTCTCCTACGAGCAGTACTTC. Translation: CSFRDRVSYEQYF.

There are a few counts of this clonotype. V gene TRBV14 combines with J gene TRBJ2-1, with D unclear. Germline V gene data show CDR1 as SGHDN and CDR2 as FVKESK. Trimming left V 4 bases short and J 4 bases short, with 8 bases between. The CDR3 length is 13 residues. The CDR3 DNA reads as TGTGCCAGCAGCCTGGCACAGTACAATGAGCAGTTCTTC. This translates into CASSLAQYNEQFF.

J is TRBJ2-7 and V is TRBV4-1; 11 nucleotides match TRBD2. Germline values: CDR1 MGHRA, CDR2 YSYEKL. V was pared by 4 bases and J by 2 bases, with 4 bases of the junction left unmatched. The CDR3 contains 15 residues. The CDR3 DNA reads as TGCGCCAGCAGCCCGACTAGCGGGGTTACCTACGAGCAGTACTTC. It translates to CASSPTSGVTYEQYF.

J is TRBJ2-7 and V is TRBV3-1, with 7 positions matching TRBD1. After removal of 8 bases from V and 0 bases from J, the junction contained 4 bases not matched to a gene. The CDR3 covers 13 residues. Germline CDR1 is LGHDT and CDR2 is YNNKEL (reference sequence). The CDR3 DNA reads as TGTGCCAGCGAGGACAGGTACTCCTACGAGCAGTACTTC. Translating gives CASEDRYSYEQYF.

This clonotype was detected ten times or more. J is TRBJ2-5 and V is TRBV7-2; 10 bases are shared with TRBD2. The CDR3 is 17 residues long. The germline V gene has CDR1 SGHTA and CDR2 FQGNSA. Losses at the gene ends were 3 bases for V and 4 bases for J; bases not matched to a gene: 11. In DNA, the CDR3 is TGTGCCAGCAGCTTTTGGCCCCCTAGCGGGGGTGGAGAGACCCAGTACTTC. Translation: CASSFWPPSGGGETQYF.

This clonotype was recorded a few times. The rearrangement links TRBV11-2 to TRBJ2-7, with D perhaps matching TRBD1 or TRBD2 (5 bases each). Trimming removed 3 bases from V and 3 bases from J, with 15 bases in between. The CDR3 totals 15 residues. Germline V gene sequence: CDR1 SGHAT, CDR2 FQNNGV. CDR3 nucleotides: TGTGCCAGCAGCTTCGGGACCCCAGCGAGCTACGAGCAGTACTTC. Translating it yields CASSFGTPASYEQYF.

This clonotype was observed a single time. V is TRBV19 and J is TRBJ2-7; D possibly matches TRBD1 or TRBD2 (6 bases each). Germline V lookup: CDR1 LNHDA, CDR2 SQIVND (reference sequence). The CDR3 is made up of 14 amino acids. V lost 9 bases, J lost 4 bases, and 19 bases lay in between. The CDR3 loop reads CASRKQGGEYEQYF. CDR3 nucleotide sequence: TGTGCCAGCCGGAAACAGGGAGGAGAGTACGAGCAGTACTTC.

This clonotype has only a few counts. The chain uses TRBV27 and TRBJ1-1; 7 bases are a match to TRBD1. This CDR3 region has 15 residues. After removal of 4 bases from V and 0 bases from J, the junction contained 5 bases not matched to a gene. The germline V gene has CDR1 MNHEY and CDR2 SMNVEV (reference sequence). The CDR3 DNA follows: TGTGCCAGCAGTTCCAGACAGGGCCTGAACACTGAAGCTTTCTTT. Translated, it gives CASSSRQGLNTEAFF.

This clonotype has at least ten counts. The V and J genes are TRBV7-9 and TRBJ1-5; D remains ambiguous. The CDR3 loop spans 13 amino acids. The germline V gene has CDR1 SEHNR and CDR2 FQNEAQ (reference sequence). The V end lost 3 bases, the J end lost 0 bases, and 3 bases lay between the germline ends. Here the CDR3 reads CASSFHSNQPQHF. CDR3 DNA: TGTGCCAGCAGCTTCCATAGCAATCAGCCCCAGCATTTT.

In DNA form, the CDR3 reads TGTGCCAGCAGACCGGACAGTCTCTCCTATAATTCACCCCTCCACTTT. It codes for CASRPDSLSYNSPLHF. This chain joins TRBV5-5 and TRBJ1-6; tentatively, D is TRBD1 (6 bases). The V gene's germline CDR1 is SGHKS and CDR2 YYEKEE (reference sequence). The V and J ends lost 5 bases and 0 bases respectively, with 12 bases between them. CDR3 length equals 16 residues.

CDR3 protein: CASSELGQGINEQYF. The CDR3 DNA sequence: TGTGCCAGCAGTGAATTAGGACAGGGCATCAACGAGCAGTACTTC. The chain joins TRBV6-1 to TRBJ2-7; 8 bases match TRBD1. The CDR3 spans 15 residues. Germline V gives CDR1 MNHNS, CDR2 SASEGT. Losses at the gene ends were 2 bases for V and 5 bases for J; bases not matched to a gene: 8.

In its sample, this clonotype was seen a few times. The V call is TRBV28, the J call TRBJ2-3; a possible D gene is TRBD2 (6 bases). The ends were cut back, 6 bases at V and 7 bases at J, with 17 bases in the middle. CDR3 length: 14 residues. CDR1 is MDHEN, CDR2 SYDVKM, per germline. CDR3 bases: TGTGCCAGCAGCCTCGGAGGGAACCTATATACGCAGTATTTT. This encodes CASSLGGNLYTQYF.

The genes are TRBV19 and TRBJ2-1; D may be TRBD2 (6 bases). CDR3 size: 15 residues. In germline, CDR1 is LNHDA, CDR2 SQIVND (reference sequence). V lost 7 bases and J 8 bases, leaving 21 bases between the germline ends. CDR3 bases: TGTGCCAGTACCTACGGGAGTGGTCCCTGGGATGAGCAGTTCTTC. This translates into CASTYGSGPWDEQFF.